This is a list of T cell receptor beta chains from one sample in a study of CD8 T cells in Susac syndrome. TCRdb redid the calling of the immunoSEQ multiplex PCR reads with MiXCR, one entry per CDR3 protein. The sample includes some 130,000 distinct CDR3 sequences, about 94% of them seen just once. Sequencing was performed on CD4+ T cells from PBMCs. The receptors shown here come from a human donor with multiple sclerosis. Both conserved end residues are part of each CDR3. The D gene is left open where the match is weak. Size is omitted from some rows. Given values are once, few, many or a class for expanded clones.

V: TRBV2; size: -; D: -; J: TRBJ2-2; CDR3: CASTQENTGELFF; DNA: TGTGCCAGCACCCAGGAGAACACCGGGGAGCTGTTTTTT
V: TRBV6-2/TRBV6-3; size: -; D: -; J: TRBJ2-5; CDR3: CASGGSKTQYF; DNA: TGTGCCAGCGGGGGTTCGAAGACCCAGTACTTC
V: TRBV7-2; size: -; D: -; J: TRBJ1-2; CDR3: CASSPRTQRYGYTF; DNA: TGTGCCAGCAGCCCTAGGACGCAACGCTATGGCTACACCTTC
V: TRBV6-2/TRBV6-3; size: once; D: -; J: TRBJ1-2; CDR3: CASSRIQGYGYTF; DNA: TGTGCCAGCAGTCGTATACAGGGCTATGGCTACACCTTC
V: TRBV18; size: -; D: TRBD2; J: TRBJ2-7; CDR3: CASSNSGTFGEQYF; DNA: TGTGCCAGCTCCAATAGCGGGACCTTCGGAGAGCAGTACTTC
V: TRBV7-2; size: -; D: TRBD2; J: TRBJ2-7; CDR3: CASSSQAGVGYEQYF; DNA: TGTGCCAGCAGCTCTCAAGCGGGGGTTGGCTACGAGCAGTACTTC
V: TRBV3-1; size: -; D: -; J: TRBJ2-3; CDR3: CASSQGQGMADTQYF; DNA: TGTGCCAGCAGCCAAGGGCAGGGGATGGCAGATACGCAGTATTTT
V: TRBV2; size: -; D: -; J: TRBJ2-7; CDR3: CASKGREAYEQYF; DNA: TGTGCCAGCAAGGGCAGGGAGGCCTACGAGCAGTACTTC
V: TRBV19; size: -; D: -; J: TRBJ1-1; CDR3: CASSIGGTLGTEAFF; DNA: TGTGCCAGTAGTATAGGTGGAACCCTTGGGACTGAAGCTTTCTTT
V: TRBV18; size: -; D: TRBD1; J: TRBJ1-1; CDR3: CASSPRGVGTVTEAFF; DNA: TGTGCCAGCTCACCACGGGGGGTCGGGACAGTCACTGAAGCTTTCTTT
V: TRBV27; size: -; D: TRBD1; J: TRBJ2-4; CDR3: CASSSPLQGVTKNIQYF; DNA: TGTGCCAGCAGTTCCCCCCTTCAGGGGGTGACCAAAAACATTCAGTACTTC
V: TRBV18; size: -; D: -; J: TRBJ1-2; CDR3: CASSPGADYGYTF; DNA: TGTGCCAGCTCACCAGGGGCCGACTATGGCTACACCTTC
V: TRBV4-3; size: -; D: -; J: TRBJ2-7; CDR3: CASSQEGRSYEQYF; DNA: TGCGCCAGCAGCCAAGAGGGTCGGTCCTACGAGCAGTACTTC
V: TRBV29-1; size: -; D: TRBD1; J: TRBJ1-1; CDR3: CSVEIDRVNTEAFF; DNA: TGCAGCGTTGAAATCGACAGGGTGAACACTGAAGCTTTCTTT
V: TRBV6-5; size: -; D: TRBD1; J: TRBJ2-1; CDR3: CASRITGGQYNEQFF; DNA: TGTGCCAGCAGAATCACAGGGGGCCAGTACAATGAGCAGTTCTTC
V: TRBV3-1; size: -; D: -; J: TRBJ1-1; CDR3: CASSRSKGGTEAFF; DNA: TGTGCCAGCAGCCGCTCTAAGGGGGGCACTGAAGCTTTCTTT
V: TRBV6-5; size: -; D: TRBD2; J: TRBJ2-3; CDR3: CASSYSGAGQDTQYF; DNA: TGTGCCAGCAGTTACTCGGGAGCGGGGCAAGATACGCAGTATTTT
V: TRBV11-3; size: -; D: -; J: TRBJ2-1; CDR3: CASSHPPYSEQFF; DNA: TGTGCCAGCAGTCATCCACCCTACAGTGAGCAGTTCTTC
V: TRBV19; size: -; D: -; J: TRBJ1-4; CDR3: CASSIDGGHLDATNEKLFF; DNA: TGTGCCAGTAGTATAGACGGGGGACATCTTGACGCAACTAATGAAAAACTGTTTTTT
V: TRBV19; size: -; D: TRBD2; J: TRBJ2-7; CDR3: CASSIQAGGIYEQYF; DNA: TGTGCCAGTAGTATACAGGCGGGGGGGATATACGAGCAGTACTTC
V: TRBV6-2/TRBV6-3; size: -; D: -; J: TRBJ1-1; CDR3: CASSMTLSEAFF; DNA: TGTGCCAGCAGTATGACTTTGTCTGAAGCTTTCTTT
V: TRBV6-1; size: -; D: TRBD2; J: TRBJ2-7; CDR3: CASFSGGVGYEQYF; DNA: TGTGCCAGCTTCTCGGGGGGGGTTGGATACGAGCAGTACTTC
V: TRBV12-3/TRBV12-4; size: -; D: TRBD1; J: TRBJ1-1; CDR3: CASSDQGARPEAFF; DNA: TGTGCCAGCAGTGACCAGGGGGCGCGTCCTGAAGCTTTCTTT